One TCR beta chain is described in this entry. The target antigen is unknown. V was clipped by 3 bases and J by 0 bases; unmatched bases: 3. Looked up from germline, CDR1 is MNHGY and CDR2 is SVAAGI. The CDR3 totals 16 residues. This entry is derived from a study of siplizumab effects on memory and regulatory T cells. Coculturing was carried out on the mixed lymphocyte reaction cells. It lasted under seven days and was done at 37°C. Study-wide results and caveats: No more than a minor fraction of alloreactive clones could be traced back to unstimulated subsets.

TCRdb keeps only in-frame clones here, not all; method: immunoSEQ multiplex PCR. The repertoire includes approximately 14,000 clones, less than 55% of them detected once, and roughly 7.6% sits in the top ten. The sample taken for sequencing was CFSE-low (dividing) CD4+ T cells sorted from an allogeneic mixed lymphocyte reaction. V and J are TRBV6-9 and TRBJ2-3; 10 bases line up with TRBD2. The sequence came from a human donor in good health; the cells came from an allogeneic mixed lymphocyte reaction. Some clones in this sample may be carry-over from other donors' samples. Here the CDR3 DNA reads TGTGCCAGCAGTTACCAACTAGCGGGAAGCACAGATACGCAGTATTTT. Translating gives CASSYQLAGSTDTQYF.